Sequencing of this T cell receptor (beta chain) was carried out in a study of blood T cell repertoires in COVID-19. Across the whole study: COVID-19 samples collected from the United States, Italy and Spain covered acute and convalescent phases. Nucleic acid was either cDNA or gDNA, and it came from T cells, B-cell-depleted T cells, or PBMCs.

Generated by immunoSEQ multiplex PCR, the TCRdb table keeps only in-frame clones and is missing some. The sample records about 190,000 clones, about 85% being singletons. Material: peripheral blood. This TCR was recovered from an elderly woman with acute or convalescent COVID-19.

CDR3 protein: CSASWLQTGAKAKNIQYF. The DNA of the CDR3 is TGCAGTGCTAGTTGGCTACAGACAGGGGCGAAAGCCAAAAACATTCAGTACTTC. This rearrangement joins TRBV20-1 to TRBJ2-4, with 8 bases aligning to TRBD1. This CDR3 is 18 amino acids long. V dropped 3 bases and J dropped 0; count of bases not matched to a gene: 13. Germline lookup yields CDR1 DFQATT and CDR2 SNEGSKA (reference sequence).